In this sample, the clone carrying this TCR beta chain turned up once. This table comes from immunoSEQ multiplex PCR, and its TCRdb copy is limited to in-frame clones, with some not included. This sample has over a million clones, with more than 60% found just once. These data belong to a study of shared clonotypes between healthy human individuals. The germline gives CDR1 MNHEY, CDR2 SVGAGI. The CDR3 loop spans 13 amino acids. With 6 bases clipped from V and 2 bases from J, the junction kept 4 bases outside the gene matches. The source material was memory CD4+ T cells sorted from blood. Subset: CD45RA-negative fraction. The sequence was collected from a man between 18 and 35 years old in good health. V is TRBV6-5 and J is TRBJ2-7; 7 bases map to TRBD1. DNA for the CDR3: TGTGCCAGCAGGAGGGACAGAGCCTACGAGCAGTACTTC. It translates to CASRRDRAYEQYF.